The rows below give T cell receptor beta chains drawn from one sample of a study of T cell repertoires in cytomegalovirus infection. TCRdb redid the calling of the reads with MiXCR, one entry per CDR3 protein. The sample lists about 310,000 distinct CDR3 sequences, roughly a sixth occurring once. The specimen sequenced was PBMCs. These receptors were obtained from a human donor in good health (CMV status not recorded). Some clones in this sample may be carry-over from other donors' samples. CDR3s include the opening cysteine and the closing phenylalanine or tryptophan. A D gene is named only where the DNA matches it firmly. Expanded clones get a size class; other rows say once, few or many, or leave the size out.

>13|TRBJ2-5|TRBV20-1|.|.
TGCAGTGTCGAAGACAGGTCCGTCGAGACCCAGTACTTC
CSVEDRSVETQYF
>13|TRBJ1-2|TRBV28|.|TRBD1
TGTGCCACGCGGGACAGGGCGTTCTATGGCTACACCTTC
CATRDRAFYGYTF
>13|TRBJ1-4|TRBV28|few|.
TGTGCCAGCAGTTTGAGTAGGGATGAAAAACTGTTTTTT
CASSLSRDEKLFF
>15|TRBJ1-4|TRBV7-2|few|.
TGTGCCAGCAGCCCCCTCGCCGGGGTAAATGAAAAACTGTTTTTT
CASSPLAGVNEKLFF
>13|TRBJ2-5|TRBV11-2|.|.
TGTGCCAGCAGCATCAGGGTTATGGAGACCCAGTACTTC
CASSIRVMETQYF
>13|TRBJ1-1|TRBV7-2|many|.
TGTGCCAGCAGCGGAGGGATGGGACTTGAAGCTTTCTTT
CASSGGMGLEAFF
>16|TRBJ1-3|TRBV9|few|TRBD1
TGTGCCAGCAGCGGCTACAGGGGGATGTCTGGAAACACCATATATTTT
CASSGYRGMSGNTIYF
>16|TRBJ1-4|TRBV12-3/TRBV12-4|many|.
TGTGCCAGCACTGGGGACGATATTGCAACTAATGAAAAACTGTTTTTT
CASTGDDIATNEKLFF
>18|TRBJ1-4|TRBV27|many|.
TGTGCCAGCAGTTTATTGGGGGGGAGAACCTGGACTAATGAAAAACTGTTTTTT
CASSLLGGRTWTNEKLFF
>12|TRBJ2-7|TRBV2|.|.
TGTGCCAGCAGTGAGACGGGGCCAGGACGTCACTTC
CASSETGPGRHF
>13|TRBJ2-1|TRBV20-1|once|TRBD2
TGCAGTGCTGAACTAGCGGGGTCAGATGAGCAGTTCTTC
CSAELAGSDEQFF
>14|TRBJ2-5|TRBV7-2|few|.
TGTGCCAGCAGTTCACCCCGTAGGCCAGAGACCCAGTACTTC
CASSSPRRPETQYF
>15|TRBJ2-1|TRBV12-3/TRBV12-4|.|.
TGTGCCAGCAGTTTACCTCCTGGCGTTTCGGCTGAGCAGTTCTTC
CASSLPPGVSAEQFF
>14|TRBJ2-7|TRBV7-2|many|.
TGTGCCAGCAGCTTAGGGGGGTACTCCTACGAGCAGTACTTC
CASSLGGYSYEQYF
>15|TRBJ1-5|TRBV20-1|.|TRBD1
TGCAGTGCTAGAGAAGGCCTACAGGGGAATCAGCCCCAGCATTTT
CSAREGLQGNQPQHF
>14|TRBJ1-1|TRBV7-2|many|.
TGTGCCAGCAGCTTAGTTGGGGGGGCCCGTGAAGCTTTCTTT
CASSLVGGAREAFF
>14|TRBJ2-7|TRBV4-1|.|.
TGCGCCAGCAGCCAAGATATAAGAGTTTTCGAGCAGTACTTC
CASSQDIRVFEQYF
>15|TRBJ1-5|TRBV6-2/TRBV6-3|few|.
TGTGCCAGCAGTGTAGCTGGACAGATGAATCAGCCCCAGCATTTT
CASSVAGQMNQPQHF
>14|TRBJ2-2|TRBV12-3/TRBV12-4|.|.
TGTGCCAGCAGTCTTGGACCGACGACCGGGGAGCTGTTTTTT
CASSLGPTTGELFF
>17|TRBJ2-1|TRBV6-1|few|TRBD1
TGTGCCAGCAGTTCCTTTTGGGGGGACAGGGGATACAATGAGCAGTTCTTC
CASSSFWGDRGYNEQFF
>14|TRBJ1-3|TRBV6-5|few|TRBD1
TGTGCCAGCAGTTCACAGGGGTTCGGAAACACCATATATTTT
CASSSQGFGNTIYF
>14|TRBJ2-5|TRBV6-1|.|TRBD1
TGTGCCAGCAGTTCCTTCGGGACAGAAGAGACCCAGTACTTC
CASSSFGTEETQYF
>14|TRBJ2-1|TRBV20-1|.|TRBD2
TGCAGTGCTAGAGGTCGGGGGGATAGGGGTGAGCAGTTCTTC
CSARGRGDRGEQFF
>14|TRBJ2-1|TRBV20-1|few|.
TGCAGTGCTTTGCTTCCGGGTCCCTACAATGAGCAGTTCTTC
CSALLPGPYNEQFF
>15|TRBJ2-7|TRBV5-1|few|TRBD1
TGCGCCAGCAGCCTGGCCCCGGGACAGGCTATCGAGCAGTACTTC
CASSLAPGQAIEQYF
>17|TRBJ2-1|TRBV29-1|.|TRBD2
TGCAGCGTTGAACCCTACCGACTAGCGGACTCCTACAATGAGCAGTTCTTC
CSVEPYRLADSYNEQFF
>17|TRBJ2-1|TRBV6-1|many|TRBD1
TGTGCCAGCAGGACCCTTTTGGACAGGGACACCTACAATGAGCAGTTCTTC
CASRTLLDRDTYNEQFF
>16|TRBJ1-1|TRBV12-3/TRBV12-4|.|.
TGTGCCAGCAGTTCTACTTCGACAGGCCCACACACTGAAGCTTTCTTT
CASSSTSTGPHTEAFF
>16|TRBJ2-5|TRBV20-1|.|TRBD2
TGCAGTGCCATCTTTCTAGCGGGGGGGCATAGGGAGACCCAGTACTTC
CSAIFLAGGHRETQYF
>15|TRBJ2-3|TRBV14|.|.
TGTGCCAGCAGCCTACGAGGGGAGCGGAGGGATACGCAGTATTTT
CASSLRGERRDTQYF
>14|TRBJ2-7|TRBV7-2|many|.
TGTGCCAGCAGCGTACACCGGGAAACCTACGAGCAGTACTTC
CASSVHRETYEQYF
>15|TRBJ1-6|TRBV7-2|.|TRBD1
TGTGCCAGCAGCTTATGGGGACAGGCGGATTCACCCCTCCACTTT
CASSLWGQADSPLHF
>14|TRBJ1-1|TRBV7-8|.|.
TGTGCCAGCAGCTTAGCTAAGGAATACACTGAAGCTTTCTTT
CASSLAKEYTEAFF
>13|TRBJ1-6|TRBV20-1|.|.
TGCAGTGCTCGGGTATCAGGCAATTCACCCCTCCACTTT
CSARVSGNSPLHF
>12|TRBJ1-1|TRBV6-1|few|.
TGTGCCGTCCACAGGGTAGGCACTGAAGCTTTCTTT
CAVHRVGTEAFF
>16|TRBJ2-5|TRBV5-4|.|TRBD2
TGTGCCAGCAGCTTGGTACTAGCGGGGGCTACGAAGACCCAGTACTTC
CASSLVLAGATKTQYF
>15|TRBJ2-1|TRBV7-8|many|TRBD2
TGTGCCAGCAGCTCGGCACGGGGGGTCTACAATGAGCAGTTCTTC
CASSSARGVYNEQFF
>14|TRBJ1-4|TRBV6-6|few|.
TGTGCCAGCAGTGGTACCTCCGGGGGTGAAAAACTGTTTTTT
CASSGTSGGEKLFF
>15|TRBJ1-2|TRBV5-4|few|.
TGTGCCAGCAGCTTGGCGAACGCCCATGCATCTGGCTACACCTTC
CASSLANAHASGYTF
>15|TRBJ2-2|TRBV7-2|.|.
TGTGCCAGCAGCCCGGAGAGCCGGAACACCGGGGAGCTGTTTTTT
CASSPESRNTGELFF
>16|TRBJ2-3|TRBV11-2|many|TRBD2
TGTGCCAGCAGCTTACTTAGCGGGGGGGCGTCAGATACGCAGTATTTT
CASSLLSGGASDTQYF
>12|TRBJ2-7|TRBV10-3|many|.
TGTGCCATCAGGGGCGGCTCCTACGAGCAGTACTTC
CAIRGGSYEQYF
>13|TRBJ2-7|TRBV20-1|.|.
TGCAGTGCTGATGCCCCGAGCTCCTACGAGCAGTACTTC
CSADAPSSYEQYF
>13|TRBJ1-1|TRBV20-1|.|.
TGCAGTGCTAGGATGGCAGGGAACACTGAAGCTTTCTTT
CSARMAGNTEAFF
>14|TRBJ1-2|TRBV29-1|.|.
TGCAGCGTTGGAGGCCCGGGGGCGGCAGAAGGCTACACCTTC
CSVGGPGAAEGYTF
>15|TRBJ2-5|TRBV7-2|many|.
TGTGCCAGCAGCTTCCAGGGAGGAGGGCAAGAGACCCAGTACTTC
CASSFQGGGQETQYF